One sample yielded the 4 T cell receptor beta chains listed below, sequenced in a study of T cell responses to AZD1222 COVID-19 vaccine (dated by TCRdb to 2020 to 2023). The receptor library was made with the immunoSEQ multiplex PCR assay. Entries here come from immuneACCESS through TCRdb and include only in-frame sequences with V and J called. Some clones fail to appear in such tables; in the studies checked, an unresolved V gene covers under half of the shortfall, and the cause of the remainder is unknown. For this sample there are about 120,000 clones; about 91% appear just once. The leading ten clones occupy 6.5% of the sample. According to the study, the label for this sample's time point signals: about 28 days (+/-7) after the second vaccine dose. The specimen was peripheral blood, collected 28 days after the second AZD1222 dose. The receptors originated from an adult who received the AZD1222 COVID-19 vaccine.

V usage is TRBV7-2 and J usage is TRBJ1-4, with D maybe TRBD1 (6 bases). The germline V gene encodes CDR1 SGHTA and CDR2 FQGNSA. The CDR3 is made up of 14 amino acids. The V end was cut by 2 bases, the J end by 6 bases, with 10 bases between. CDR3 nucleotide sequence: TGTGCCAGCAGCTTACGGGGGCTAGATGAAAAACTGTTTTTT. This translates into CASSLRGLDEKLFF.

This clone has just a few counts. CDR3 sequence: CASSYASGVETQYF. The CDR3 region has the DNA TGTGCCAGCAGTTACGCTAGCGGGGTGGAGACCCAGTACTTC. The genes are TRBV6-2 or TRBV6-3 and TRBJ2-5, with 9 bases aligning to TRBD2. Germline loops: CDR1 MNHEY, CDR2 SVGEGT. The CDR3 spans 14 residues. The J segment lost 5 bases and the V segment lost 2 bases, leaving 3 bases of the junction unmatched.

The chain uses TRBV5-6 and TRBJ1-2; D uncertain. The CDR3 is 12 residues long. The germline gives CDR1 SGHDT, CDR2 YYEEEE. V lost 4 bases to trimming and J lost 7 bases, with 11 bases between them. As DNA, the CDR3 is TGTGCCAGCAGCCCTTGGGCATCTGGCTACACCTTC. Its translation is CASSPWASGYTF.

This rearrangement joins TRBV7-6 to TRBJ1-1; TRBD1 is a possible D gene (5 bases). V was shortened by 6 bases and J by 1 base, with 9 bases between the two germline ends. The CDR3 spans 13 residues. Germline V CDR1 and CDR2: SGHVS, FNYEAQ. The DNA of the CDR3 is TGTGCCAGCAGGGGACCGACGAACACTGAAGCTTTCTTT. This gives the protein CASRGPTNTEAFF.